This TCR beta chain came from a study of cytomegalovirus exposure and HLA in healthy donors. General study findings and limits: An assumption of roughly uniform sequencing depth across donors underlay the presence/absence analyses. According to a later analysis, donors in an Asian-associated ancestry cluster reportedly had fewer N-insertions than the roughly 640-donor mean. Researchers counted over 150 TCR beta chains as cytomegalovirus-associated.

It was with 60 Vbeta and 13 Jbeta primers that the PCR ran. TCRdb's copy holds only in-frame clones and misses some; the assay was immunoSEQ multiplex PCR. The sample shows fewer than 110,000 clones, 65% to 80% of them seen only once. This clone has just a few counts. Antigen unknown. V lost 4 bases, J lost 4 bases, and 11 bases stayed unmatched. Germline loops: CDR1 SEHNR, CDR2 FQNEAQ (reference sequence). The CDR3 is made up of 18 amino acids. The sequence was collected from a woman aged 18-30 years in good health and CMV-seropositive. V is TRBV7-9 and J is TRBJ2-6; 9 nucleotides match TRBD1. Sequenced: PBMCs. This CDR3 is CASSYQDRGRGGANVLTF. The DNA for the CDR3 is TGTGCCAGCAGCTATCAGGACAGGGGAAGGGGGGGGGCCAACGTCCTGACTTTC.